The 2 T cell receptor beta chains reported below all come from one sample, sequenced in a study of human T cells and chemical hapten exposure. Time point noted: patch test 3, about 24 weeks after DPC sensitization. The treatment here: therapeutic diphenylcyclopropenone sensitization with weekly scalp DPC. TCRdb recomputed calls from the RACE reads with MiXCR, one row per CDR3 protein. The sample yields some 110,000 distinct CDR3 sequences, 10% to 12% seen once. Material: whole blood, obtained in connection with sensitization to the hapten diphenylcyclopropenone (DPC). All receptors derive from a woman aged 45 to 65 with alopecia areata. Some clones in this sample may be carry-over from other donors' samples.

This chain connects TRBV9 to TRBJ1-3, with D unclear. Germline CDR1 reads SGDLS; CDR2 reads YYNGEE. The CDR3 covers 15 residues. V was shortened by 0 bases and J by 4 bases, with 11 bases between the two germline ends. CDR3 amino acids: CASSVGQRSGNTIYF. The CDR3 DNA sequence: TGTGCCAGCAGCGTAGGGCAGAGGTCCGGAAACACCATATATTTT.

This clonotype showed up many times. The chain employs TRBV30 and TRBJ1-1; no reliable D call. V dropped 4 bases and J dropped 5 bases, with 8 bases sitting between them. This CDR3 comprises 11 residues. In germline, CDR1 is GTSNPN, CDR2 SVGIG (reference sequence). DNA of the CDR3: TGTGCCTGGACCACGAGGACTGAAGCTTTCTTT. Protein sequence: CAWTTRTEAFF.